Listed here are 25 T cell receptor beta chains from one sample, sequenced in a study of blood T cell repertoires in COVID-19. Profiling relied on immunoSEQ multiplex PCR, and the TCRdb table lists in-frame clones only, not all of them. The sample lists about 470,000 clones, about nine tenths seen once, with around 0.7% in the top ten. Sequencing input: PBMCs or T cells enriched from blood (not recorded which). Receptor source: a woman aged 18-30 years who had recovered from COVID-19.

The rearrangement links TRBV12-5 to TRBJ2-1, with 7 bases that match TRBD1. V dropped 4 bases and J dropped 4; count of bases not matched to a gene: 7. The CDR3 covers 15 residues. Germline V lookup: CDR1 LGHNT, CDR2 FRNRAP. CDR3 amino acids: CASGSGQSGYNEQFF. As DNA, the CDR3 is TGTGCTAGTGGTTCGGGACAGTCCGGTTACAATGAGCAGTTCTTC.

The chain couples TRBV6-1 to TRBJ2-7; no clear D gene. Germline V lookup: CDR1 MNHNS, CDR2 SASEGT. The V end was cut by 2 bases, the J end by 7 bases, with 21 bases between. The CDR3 length is 16 residues. The CDR3 region is CASSESALPPAREQYF. CDR3 sequence (DNA): TGTGCCAGCAGTGAAAGCGCCCTGCCTCCCGCTAGGGAGCAGTACTTC.

The V gene is TRBV2, the J gene TRBJ2-7; tentative D call: TRBD2 (5 bases). CDR1 and CDR2 (germline): SNHLY, FYNNEI. V was clipped by 1 base and J by 1 base, with 5 bases between them. The CDR3 consists of 13 residues. CDR3 sequence reads: CASSEGGSYEQYF. Written as DNA, the CDR3 is TGTGCCAGCAGTGAAGGAGGGTCCTACGAGCAGTACTTC.

The chain has TRBV5-6 and TRBJ1-4, with D tentatively TRBD1 (5 bases). V was shortened by 4 bases and J by 8 bases, with 18 bases between the two germline ends. This CDR3 is 15 amino acids long. CDR1 is SGHDT and CDR2 is YYEEEE in the germline V gene. CDR3 DNA sequence: TGTGCCAGCAGCCGACCTCAGGGTAATACGGAAAAACTGTTTTTT. Translating it yields CASSRPQGNTEKLFF.

In nucleotides, the CDR3 is TGTGCCAGCAGTGGCCTGGGGACTTACTCTGGGGCCAACGTCCTGACTTTC. Protein sequence: CASSGLGTYSGANVLTF. The rearrangement uses TRBV28 and TRBJ2-6, with a tentative D call TRBD2 (6 bases). The V end was cut by 5 bases, the J end by 0 bases, with 14 bases between. The CDR3 is 17 residues long. In germline, CDR1 is MDHEN, CDR2 SYDVKM.

V is TRBV19 and J is TRBJ1-2, with 7 bases that match TRBD1. With V trimmed by 5 bases and J by 0 bases, 12 bases remained unmatched. CDR3 length: 17 residues. CDR1 LNHDA and CDR2 SQIVND come from the germline V gene (reference sequence). DNA of the CDR3: TGTGCCAGTAGTGCCCCCGGGACAGCGGAAGCTAACTATGGCTACACCTTC. Translation gives CASSAPGTAEANYGYTF.

This chain joins TRBV29-1 and TRBJ1-4; D is unclear. The germline CDR1 and CDR2 sequences are SQVTM and ANQGSEA. This CDR3 contains 12 residues. Trimming took 4 bases from V and 8 from J, leaving 11 bases between them. CDR3 nucleotide sequence: TGCAGCGTTGGAGATTCTAGCGAAAAACTGTTTTTT. Protein: CSVGDSSEKLFF.

The chain couples TRBV28 to TRBJ2-3; D possibly corresponds to TRBD1 (6 bases). From germline, CDR1 is MDHEN and CDR2 SYDVKM. CDR3 length equals 15 residues. V gave up 3 bases and J gave up 0 bases, with 10 bases separating them. CDR3 in amino acids: CASSLQGISTDTQYF. The DNA for the CDR3 is TGTGCCAGCAGTTTGCAGGGGATCAGCACAGATACGCAGTATTTT. Complete variable domain (other parts from reference TRBV28 and TRBJ2-3): DVKVTQSSRYLVKRTGEKVFLECVQDMDHENMFWYRQDPGLGLRLIYFSYDVKMKEKGDIPEGYSVSREKKERFSLILESASTNQTSMYLCASSLQGISTDTQYFGPGTRLTVL.

V is TRBV19 and J is TRBJ2-7, with 13 positions matching TRBD2. J was trimmed by 1 base and V by 3 bases; bases with no gene match: 0. Germline V gives CDR1 LNHDA, CDR2 SQIVND (reference sequence). This CDR3 spans 15 amino acids. The DNA for the CDR3 is TGTGCCAGTAGTATGGGACTAGCGGGATCCTACGAGCAGTACTTC. It encodes CASSMGLAGSYEQYF. The full variable domain, its missing parts supplied by reference TRBV19 and TRBJ2-7, is DGGITQSPKYLFRKEGQNVTLSCEQNLNHDAMYWYRQDPGQGLRLIYYSQIVNDFQKGDIAEGYSVSREKKESFPLTVTSAQKNPTAFYLCASSMGLAGSYEQYFGPGTRLTVT.

About this clone: Other DNA sequences from this sample encode an identical CDR3 as well. The chain is built from TRBV19 and TRBJ2-1; 7 nucleotides agree with TRBD2. The CDR3 runs to 13 residues. The J segment lost 8 bases and the V segment lost 1 base, leaving 2 bases of the junction unmatched. CDR1 is LNHDA and CDR2 is SQIVND in the germline V gene (reference sequence). The CDR3 region is CASSIGRGDEQFF. The CDR3 region has the DNA TGTGCCAGTAGTATAGGACGGGGGGATGAGCAGTTCTTC.

This clone was recorded only once. The gene calls are TRBV3-1 (or the pseudogene TRBV3-2) and TRBJ2-1; 11 nucleotides match TRBD1. Germline assignment: CDR1 LGHDT and CDR2 YNNKEL (reference sequence). Trimming cost V 3 bases and J 10 bases; bases outside gene matches: 14. CDR3 length: 17 residues. The CDR3 DNA sequence: TGTGCCAGCAGCCATGCGCTAAATCCGGGACAGGGGGACGAGCAGTTCTTC. Protein product: CASSHALNPGQGDEQFF.

V is TRBV5-1 and J is TRBJ1-3; perhaps TRBD1 as D (5 bases). Germline V gene sequence: CDR1 SGHRS, CDR2 YFSETQ. Trimming removed 2 bases at V and 4 bases at J, with 10 bases between. The CDR3 is made up of 14 amino acids. The CDR3: CASSLGVGGNTIYF. The CDR3 nucleotides read TGCGCCAGCAGCTTAGGGGTAGGCGGAAACACCATATATTTT.

V usage is TRBV4-1 and J usage is TRBJ1-1; 7 nucleotides align to TRBD1. The CDR3 sequence is 15 residues long. The ends lost 4 bases at V and 5 bases at J; junction bases unmatched: 10. CDR1 is MGHRA, CDR2 YSYEKL, per germline. The DNA of the CDR3 is TGCGCCAGCAGCCGCCTTGAGGGGGCGAGGACTGAAGCTTTCTTT. Amino acids: CASSRLEGARTEAFF.

The gene calls are TRBV4-1 and TRBJ1-6, with 8 bases matching TRBD1. The CDR3 loop spans 14 amino acids. The germline V gene encodes CDR1 MGHRA and CDR2 YSYEKL. The ends lost 1 base at V and 10 bases at J; junction bases unmatched: 3. The CDR3 sequence: CASSQGQGTSPLHF. The CDR3 nucleotides are TGCGCCAGCAGCCAAGGACAGGGGACCTCACCCCTCCACTTT.

The chain employs TRBV19 and TRBJ2-5; 8 nucleotides match TRBD2. The CDR3 sequence is 13 residues long. Per the germline V gene, CDR1 is LNHDA and CDR2 is SQIVND (reference sequence). Unmatched junction bases numbered 4, after V lost 5 bases and J lost 5 bases. CDR3 region: CASSQASGETQYF. CDR3 nucleotides: TGTGCCAGTAGTCAGGCTAGCGGGGAGACCCAGTACTTC.

The genes are TRBV5-1 and TRBJ2-7; D may be TRBD1 (6 bases). This CDR3 contains 14 residues. Germline CDR1 is SGHRS and CDR2 is YFSETQ. Trimming removed 3 bases at V and 2 bases at J, with 12 bases between. CDR3 in DNA: TGCGCCAGCAGCTGGACAGCTGGACCCTACGAGCAGTACTTC. It specifies CASSWTAGPYEQYF. Full variable domain (rest looked up from reference TRBV5-1 and TRBJ2-7): KAGVTQTPRYLIKTRGQQVTLSCSPISGHRSVSWYQQTPGQGLQFLFEYFSETQRNKGNFPGRFSGRQFSNSRSEMNVSTLELGDSALYLCASSWTAGPYEQYFGPGTRLTVT.

The rearrangement joins TRBV4-1 to TRBJ1-2; D gene uncertain. The V gene lost 4 bases and the J gene lost 0 bases, with 6 bases spanning the gap. The V gene's germline CDR1 is MGHRA and CDR2 YSYEKL. The CDR3 totals 13 residues. CDR3 loop: CASSRSANYGYTF. CDR3 nucleotide sequence: TGCGCCAGCAGCCGATCAGCTAACTATGGCTACACCTTC.

V usage is TRBV18 and J usage is TRBJ2-7; 9 nucleotides agree with TRBD2. The CDR3 has 16 amino acids. V lost 3 bases, J lost 2 bases, and 8 bases stayed unmatched. Germline V gives CDR1 KGHSH, CDR2 LQKENI. The CDR3 here is CASSPFSSGETYEQYF. The DNA of the CDR3 is TGTGCCAGCTCACCGTTTTCTAGCGGGGAGACCTACGAGCAGTACTTC.

The chain recombines TRBV30 with TRBJ2-4; 10 bases match TRBD1. Unmatched junction bases numbered 3, after V lost 1 base and J lost 6 bases. This CDR3 spans 14 amino acids. The germline CDR1 and CDR2 sequences are GTSNPN and SVGIG (reference sequence). The CDR3 DNA reads as TGTGCCTGGAGTGGGGGACAGGGGTCAAACATTCAGTACTTC. It specifies CAWSGGQGSNIQYF.

This clone showed up many times. The genes are TRBV5-1 and TRBJ2-2, with TRBD2 matching over 7 bases. The J segment lost 3 bases and the V segment lost 4 bases, leaving 9 bases of the junction unmatched. From germline, CDR1 is SGHRS and CDR2 YFSETQ. The CDR3 is made up of 16 amino acids. The CDR3 DNA reads as TGCGCCAGCAGCCCCCTTCAGGGAGGGGACACCGGGGAGCTGTTTTTT. This translates into CASSPLQGGDTGELFF.

V usage is TRBV7-9 and J usage is TRBJ1-2; possible D gene TRBD1, 5 bases. The CDR3 covers 16 residues. The germline CDR1 and CDR2 sequences are SEHNR and FQNEAQ (reference sequence). The ends were cut back, 5 bases at V and 3 bases at J, with 19 bases in the middle. The CDR3 sequence: CASSPEGTMRDYGYTF. Written as DNA, the CDR3 is TGTGCCAGCAGCCCCGAAGGGACTATGAGGGACTATGGCTACACCTTC.

The chain employs TRBV27 and TRBJ1-1; no clear D. CDR1 and CDR2 from the germline V gene are MNHEY and SMNVEV (reference sequence). The CDR3 contains 17 residues. With 0 bases removed from V and 0 bases from J, the gap between germline ends came to 14 bases. The CDR3 nucleotides read TGTGCCAGCAGTTTATCACGCGTAGAAATCATGAACACTGAAGCTTTCTTT. Its protein product is CASSLSRVEIMNTEAFF.

The CDR3 DNA follows: TGCGCCAGCAGCCAAACTTATACCGGGAACGATGAGCAGTTCTTC. Translating gives CASSQTYTGNDEQFF. This chain links TRBV4-1 with TRBJ2-1; D perhaps matches TRBD2 (5 bases). This CDR3 comprises 15 residues. V was shortened by 2 bases and J by 8 bases, with 16 bases between the two germline ends. Germline V CDR1 and CDR2: MGHRA, YSYEKL.

The V gene is TRBV6-1, the J gene TRBJ2-1; 10 bases map to TRBD2. The CDR3 totals 15 residues. Unmatched junction bases numbered 7, after V lost 3 bases and J lost 8 bases. Per the germline V gene, CDR1 is MNHNS and CDR2 is SASEGT. This CDR3 is CASSDLSGGLDEQFF. As DNA, the CDR3 is TGTGCCAGCAGTGACCTTAGCGGGGGGTTGGATGAGCAGTTCTTC.

The rearrangement joins TRBV3-1 (or the pseudogene TRBV3-2) to TRBJ2-5; 7 nucleotides align to TRBD2. Trimming at V came to 0 bases and at J to 6 bases, leaving 7 bases not matched to a gene. CDR3 size: 15 residues. Germline values: CDR1 LGHDT, CDR2 YNNKEL (reference sequence). CDR3 nucleotides: TGTGCCAGCAGCCAAGATCCGGGGGGAATAAAGACCCAGTACTTC. It codes for CASSQDPGGIKTQYF.